Listed below are T cell receptor beta chains from one sample, sequenced in a study of blood T cell repertoires in COVID-19. Repertoires were generated with immunoSEQ multiplex PCR, while TCRdb's copy carries only in-frame clones and drops some. The sample yields over 200,000 clones, around 84% seen once. The sequenced material came from PBMCs or T cells enriched from blood (not recorded which). These receptors all come from a man between 18 and 35 years old who had recovered from COVID-19. CDR3s include the opening cysteine and the closing phenylalanine or tryptophan. Each record gives: J gene, clone size, V gene, D gene, CDR3 DNA, CDR3 protein. A D gene is named only where the DNA matches it firmly. Only some rows state a clone size, as once, few, many or a class for expanded clones.

j_call: TRBJ2-2
clone_size: many
v_call: TRBV19
d_call: NA
cdr3_nt: TGTGCCAGTAGTATTAGCCGGGACAAGAACACCGGGGAGCTGTTTTTT
cdr3_aa: CASSISRDKNTGELFF

j_call: TRBJ2-3
clone_size: NA
v_call: TRBV5-6
d_call: NA
cdr3_nt: TGTGCCAGCAGCGGTAGATCAGATACGCAGTATTTT
cdr3_aa: CASSGRSDTQYF

j_call: TRBJ2-7
clone_size: NA
v_call: TRBV18
d_call: TRBD2
cdr3_nt: TGTGCCAGCTCACCCATGACTAGCGGGGGGGCGAGCTCCTACGAGCAGTACTTC
cdr3_aa: CASSPMTSGGASSYEQYF

j_call: TRBJ1-4
clone_size: NA
v_call: TRBV5-1
d_call: TRBD1
cdr3_nt: TGCGCCAGCAGCCACGACAGGGCTACTAATGAAAAACTGTTTTTT
cdr3_aa: CASSHDRATNEKLFF

j_call: TRBJ2-6
clone_size: NA
v_call: TRBV24-1
d_call: NA
cdr3_nt: TGTGCCACCAGTACTCCTGGGGCCAACGTCCTGACTTTC
cdr3_aa: CATSTPGANVLTF

j_call: TRBJ1-5
clone_size: NA
v_call: TRBV27
d_call: TRBD1
cdr3_nt: TGTGCCAGCAGTTTCAAGCCGACAGGGTTCAGCAATCAGCCCCAGCATTTT
cdr3_aa: CASSFKPTGFSNQPQHF

j_call: TRBJ2-7
clone_size: NA
v_call: TRBV18
d_call: TRBD2
cdr3_nt: TGTGCCAGCTCACCAACTAGCGGGGGTTTATACGAGCAGTACTTC
cdr3_aa: CASSPTSGGLYEQYF

j_call: TRBJ2-7
clone_size: NA
v_call: TRBV12-5
d_call: TRBD2
cdr3_nt: TGTGCTAGTGGCTCCAGACTAGCGGGGGGCCGTAGCTCCTACGAGCAGTACTTC
cdr3_aa: CASGSRLAGGRSSYEQYF

j_call: TRBJ2-1
clone_size: NA
v_call: TRBV3-1/TRBV3-2
d_call: NA
cdr3_nt: TGTGCCAGCAGGGGTAGCTCTGAGCAGTTCTTC
cdr3_aa: CASRGSSEQFF

j_call: TRBJ2-3
clone_size: NA
v_call: TRBV4-1
d_call: NA
cdr3_nt: TGCGCCAGCAGCCTTACACTTTACGGGGGGCAGACAGATACGCAGTATTTT
cdr3_aa: CASSLTLYGGQTDTQYF

j_call: TRBJ2-2
clone_size: once
v_call: TRBV15
d_call: NA
cdr3_nt: TGTGCCACCAGCAGAGATTGGAGCGGCACCGGGGAGCTGTTTTTT
cdr3_aa: CATSRDWSGTGELFF

j_call: TRBJ2-7
clone_size: NA
v_call: TRBV14
d_call: NA
cdr3_nt: TGTGCCAGCAGCCAAGGTCCGGTAGCTCGAGGGGGGCAGTACTTC
cdr3_aa: CASSQGPVARGGQYF

j_call: TRBJ2-7
clone_size: NA
v_call: TRBV28
d_call: TRBD1
cdr3_nt: TGTGCCAGCGTACCAGGGACAGTCGGCTACGAGCAGTACTTC
cdr3_aa: CASVPGTVGYEQYF

j_call: TRBJ2-7
clone_size: once
v_call: TRBV5-1
d_call: TRBD1
cdr3_nt: TGCGCCAGCAGCTGGGGACAGGGGAGCTCCTACGAGCAGTACTTC
cdr3_aa: CASSWGQGSSYEQYF

j_call: TRBJ1-2
clone_size: NA
v_call: TRBV5-1
d_call: NA
cdr3_nt: TGCGCCAGCAGCGGGGGAGGGCCTTCTAACGGCTACACCTTC
cdr3_aa: CASSGGGPSNGYTF

j_call: TRBJ2-5
clone_size: NA
v_call: TRBV7-2
d_call: TRBD1
cdr3_nt: TGTGCCAGCAGCCCCAGACAGGGGGCGGGGGAAGAGACCCAGTACTTC
cdr3_aa: CASSPRQGAGEETQYF

j_call: TRBJ2-7
clone_size: NA
v_call: TRBV11-2
d_call: NA
cdr3_nt: TGTGCCAGCAGTCGCGAGGGTGAGCAGTACTTC
cdr3_aa: CASSREGEQYF

j_call: TRBJ1-4
clone_size: NA
v_call: TRBV6-5
d_call: TRBD1
cdr3_nt: TGTGCCGGAGAGACAGGGGGGGAAAAACTGTTTTTT
cdr3_aa: CAGETGGEKLFF

j_call: TRBJ2-1
clone_size: once
v_call: TRBV5-1
d_call: TRBD2
cdr3_nt: TGCGCCAGCAGCTTAGGGGGACTAGCTTCCTACAATGAGCAGTTCTTC
cdr3_aa: CASSLGGLASYNEQFF

j_call: TRBJ2-3
clone_size: NA
v_call: TRBV7-3
d_call: TRBD2
cdr3_nt: TGTGCCAGCAGCTTGACGGGACTAACCACAGATACGCAGTATTTT
cdr3_aa: CASSLTGLTTDTQYF

j_call: TRBJ1-4
clone_size: NA
v_call: TRBV18
d_call: NA
cdr3_nt: TGTGCCAGCTCACCGTGGGGAGAGGAAAAACTGTTTTTT
cdr3_aa: CASSPWGEEKLFF

j_call: TRBJ2-3
clone_size: NA
v_call: TRBV28
d_call: NA
cdr3_nt: TGTGCCAGCGTCCGGGAGTGGGCAGATACGCAGTATTTT
cdr3_aa: CASVREWADTQYF

j_call: TRBJ2-2
clone_size: NA
v_call: TRBV29-1
d_call: NA
cdr3_nt: TGCAGCGTTGCAGGGTACACCGGGGAGCTGTTTTTT
cdr3_aa: CSVAGYTGELFF

j_call: TRBJ1-3
clone_size: NA
v_call: TRBV5-1
d_call: NA
cdr3_nt: TGCGCCAGCAGCTTGGGAAGTACAGGGCTATCCGGAAACACCATATATTTT
cdr3_aa: CASSLGSTGLSGNTIYF

j_call: TRBJ2-2
clone_size: NA
v_call: TRBV7-3
d_call: TRBD2
cdr3_nt: TGTGCCAGCAGCCAAACTAGCGGGACTACCGGGGAGCTGTTTTTT
cdr3_aa: CASSQTSGTTGELFF

j_call: TRBJ1-1
clone_size: NA
v_call: TRBV3-1/TRBV3-2
d_call: NA
cdr3_nt: TGTGCCAGCAGCCAAAGCGGAGTAATGAACACTGAAGCTTTCTTT
cdr3_aa: CASSQSGVMNTEAFF

j_call: TRBJ2-5
clone_size: NA
v_call: TRBV7-8
d_call: NA
cdr3_nt: TGTGCCAGCAGCTTGGCCGGGAACCTTCAAGAGACCCAGTACTTC
cdr3_aa: CASSLAGNLQETQYF

j_call: TRBJ2-2
clone_size: NA
v_call: TRBV27
d_call: NA
cdr3_nt: TGTGCCAGCAGAGTTTGGGGGACTTTGAACACCGGGGAGCTGTTTTTT
cdr3_aa: CASRVWGTLNTGELFF

j_call: TRBJ2-7
clone_size: NA
v_call: TRBV28
d_call: NA
cdr3_nt: TGTGCCAGCAGTCCCCAGACTACCTACGAGCAGTACTTC
cdr3_aa: CASSPQTTYEQYF

j_call: TRBJ2-1
clone_size: NA
v_call: TRBV20-1
d_call: NA
cdr3_nt: TGCAGTCCCGGGGGTCGGAATGAGCAGTTCTTC
cdr3_aa: CSPGGRNEQFF

j_call: TRBJ2-1
clone_size: NA
v_call: TRBV4-1
d_call: TRBD2
cdr3_nt: TGCGCCAGCAGCCAAGACGGGGGACTAGCGGGAGGGAATGAGCAGTTCTTC
cdr3_aa: CASSQDGGLAGGNEQFF

j_call: TRBJ2-1
clone_size: NA
v_call: TRBV7-9
d_call: TRBD2
cdr3_nt: TGTGCCAGCAGCCAAATCATACTAGCGGGGGAGGATGAGCAGTTCTTC
cdr3_aa: CASSQIILAGEDEQFF

j_call: TRBJ2-7
clone_size: NA
v_call: TRBV11-3
d_call: NA
cdr3_nt: TGTGCCAGCAGCTGGACCTCAGGGCCTAATACCTACGAGCAGTACTTC
cdr3_aa: CASSWTSGPNTYEQYF

j_call: TRBJ2-1
clone_size: NA
v_call: TRBV20-1
d_call: TRBD1
cdr3_nt: TGCAGTGCGGGGGGGACAGGGAATCAGTTCTTC
cdr3_aa: CSAGGTGNQFF

j_call: TRBJ2-7
clone_size: NA
v_call: TRBV6-1
d_call: NA
cdr3_nt: TGTGCCAGCAGTGAGGCAGGAATATACGAGCAGTACTTC
cdr3_aa: CASSEAGIYEQYF

j_call: TRBJ2-2
clone_size: NA
v_call: TRBV12-5
d_call: TRBD2
cdr3_nt: TGTGCTAGTGGTTTGACTAGCGGGTACACCGGGGAGCTGTTTTTT
cdr3_aa: CASGLTSGYTGELFF

j_call: TRBJ1-4
clone_size: NA
v_call: TRBV2
d_call: NA
cdr3_nt: TGTGCCAGCAGGGGCCTTAATGAAAAACTGTTTTTT
cdr3_aa: CASRGLNEKLFF

j_call: TRBJ2-5
clone_size: NA
v_call: TRBV28
d_call: NA
cdr3_nt: TGTGCCAGCAGTCACCAGTACCAAGAGACCCAGTACTTC
cdr3_aa: CASSHQYQETQYF

j_call: TRBJ2-7
clone_size: NA
v_call: TRBV20-1
d_call: NA
cdr3_nt: TGCAGTGCTAGTCCCGGAGTGCCTTGGGGGGAGGCCCACGAGCAGTACTTC
cdr3_aa: CSASPGVPWGEAHEQYF

j_call: TRBJ1-1
clone_size: NA
v_call: TRBV7-9
d_call: NA
cdr3_nt: TGTGCCAGCAGACAGGCGGCGGTTGCTGAAGCTTTCTTT
cdr3_aa: CASRQAAVAEAFF